Each of the 25 T cell receptor beta chains below was sequenced from the same sample in a study of cytomegalovirus exposure and HLA in healthy donors. This table comes from immunoSEQ multiplex PCR, and its TCRdb copy is limited to in-frame clones, with some not included. Found here are about 79,000 clones, 90% to 95% of them singletons; the top ten hold about 3.8%. The sequenced sample consisted of PBMCs. These receptors were obtained from a woman aged 30 to 39 in good health and CMV-seronegative.

The V and J genes are TRBV27 and TRBJ1-1; possible D gene TRBD1, 6 bases. Trimming left V 4 bases short and J 2 bases short, with 14 bases between. Germline CDR1 is MNHEY and CDR2 is SMNVEV (reference sequence). The CDR3 has 15 residues. DNA of the CDR3: TGTGCCAGCAGTTCCGCCGGGACACCAAACACTGAAGCTTTCTTT. Translated, it gives CASSSAGTPNTEAFF.

The chain uses TRBV2 and TRBJ2-1; 7 bases match TRBD2. The germline gives CDR1 SNHLY, CDR2 FYNNEI. The CDR3 is 11 residues long. The V and J ends lost 4 bases and 14 bases, in that order; junction bases with no gene match: 5. The CDR3 DNA reads as TGTGCCAGCAGTGCTAAGCGGGAAAAGTTCTTC. This encodes CASSAKREKFF.

CDR3 coding DNA: TGTGCCAGCAGCTGGGGAGTGCTTGGGGACTATGGCTACACCTTC. Amino acids: CASSWGVLGDYGYTF. The chain joins TRBV4-2 to TRBJ1-2, with unresolved D. CDR1 LGHNA and CDR2 YNFKEQ come from the germline V gene. V was cut by 5 bases and J by 3 bases, with 16 bases left in between. This CDR3 region has 15 residues.

This clone was counted between two and nine times. The chain is built from TRBV5-1 and TRBJ2-1; 7 nucleotides match TRBD2. Germline lookup yields CDR1 SGHRS and CDR2 YFSETQ. CDR3 size: 16 residues. The ends lost 0 bases at V and 8 bases at J; junction bases unmatched: 11. The CDR3, as DNA: TGCGCCAGCAGCTTGGGTCTGCGGGAGAAGCTAGATGAGCAGTTCTTC. Translating gives CASSLGLREKLDEQFF.

In nucleotides, the CDR3 is TGTGCCAGCACCTCCGTCGAGTTCGCTGAAGCTTTCTTT. Translating gives CASTSVEFAEAFF. The genes are TRBV7-9 and TRBJ1-1; D uncertain. The CDR3 covers 13 residues. CDR1 SEHNR and CDR2 FQNEAQ come from the germline V gene (reference sequence). V dropped 7 bases and J dropped 6 bases, with 15 bases sitting between them.

This rearrangement joins TRBV5-1 to TRBJ1-2, with 10 nucleotides matching TRBD1. V was pared by 1 base and J by 3 bases, with 3 bases of the junction left unmatched. CDR3 length: 15 amino acids. CDR1 is SGHRS, CDR2 YFSETQ, per germline. The CDR3 reads CASSLMTGGYYGYTF. The CDR3 DNA reads TGCGCCAGCAGCTTGATGACAGGGGGCTACTATGGCTACACCTTC.

The rearrangement joins TRBV27 to TRBJ1-2, with D perhaps TRBD1 (6 bases). In germline, CDR1 is MNHEY, CDR2 SMNVEV (reference sequence). V was shortened by 5 bases and J by 3 bases, with 13 bases between the two germline ends. The CDR3 extends over 14 amino acids. This chain's CDR3 is CASSRGGLYYGYTF. CDR3 in DNA: TGTGCCAGCAGTCGGGGGGGCCTCTACTATGGCTACACCTTC.

This clone was seen once. The rearrangement joins TRBV6-6 to TRBJ1-1; D gene ambiguous. V was cut by 3 bases and J by 3 bases, with 8 bases left in between. The germline CDR1 and CDR2 sequences are MNHNY and SVGAGI (reference sequence). The CDR3 has 13 amino acids. The CDR3 reads CASSYRADTEAFF. The CDR3 DNA sequence: TGTGCCAGCAGTTATCGAGCGGACACTGAAGCTTTCTTT.

The rearrangement links TRBV6-6 to TRBJ1-1, with D maybe TRBD1 (5 bases). The CDR3 is 13 residues long. Looked up from germline, CDR1 is MNHNY and CDR2 is SVGAGI (reference sequence). V lost 5 bases and J 0 bases, leaving 7 bases between the germline ends. The chain's CDR3 is CASSKQVNTEAFF. DNA for the CDR3: TGTGCCAGCAGTAAACAGGTGAACACTGAAGCTTTCTTT.

The CDR3 spells CSAGQVNEQFF. The CDR3 DNA is TGCAGTGCTGGACAGGTAAATGAGCAGTTCTTC. This chain links TRBV20-1 with TRBJ2-1; 7 bases are shared with TRBD1. With 5 bases clipped from V and 7 bases from J, the junction kept 2 bases outside the gene matches. The CDR3 runs 11 residues. In germline, CDR1 is DFQATT, CDR2 SNEGSKA (reference sequence).

CDR3 sequence: CASSSRGTGEDGYTF. The CDR3, as DNA: TGTGCCAGCAGTTCCCGAGGGACAGGGGAAGATGGCTACACCTTC. The V and J genes are TRBV6-5 and TRBJ1-2; the match to TRBD1 covers 10 bases. V lost 4 bases, J lost 6 bases, and 8 bases stayed unmatched. There are 15 residues in the CDR3. Germline CDR1 MNHEY, CDR2 SVGAGI.

This sequence joins TRBV7-6 and TRBJ2-3; 9 nucleotides match TRBD2. Trimming at V came to 1 base and at J to 3 bases, leaving 2 bases not matched to a gene. CDR1 and CDR2 (germline): SGHVS, FNYEAQ. This CDR3 has 15 residues. CDR3 residues: CASSLGLAGTDTQYF. For the CDR3, the DNA is TGTGCCAGCAGCTTAGGCCTAGCGGGAACAGATACGCAGTATTTT.

The rearrangement uses TRBV19 and TRBJ1-1, with D possibly matching TRBD1 (5 bases). The CDR3 has 14 residues. Germline V gene sequence: CDR1 LNHDA, CDR2 SQIVND (reference sequence). V was trimmed by 8 bases and J by 4 bases, leaving 17 bases between them. CDR3 sequence (DNA): TGTGCCAGTGGACGAGGGGTCGGGGGCACTGAAGCTTTCTTT. This encodes CASGRGVGGTEAFF.

The chain links TRBV7-2 to TRBJ1-2, with 9 bases that match TRBD1. Germline V CDR1 and CDR2: SGHTA, FQGNSA. J gave up 5 bases and V 5 bases, and 12 bases lay outside the gene matches. This CDR3 has 16 residues. CDR3 amino acids: CASSQPDRGWFYGYTF. The CDR3 DNA reads TGTGCCAGCAGCCAGCCGGACAGGGGCTGGTTTTATGGCTACACCTTC. Based on the CDR3 plus reference TRBV7-2 and TRBJ1-2, the full variable domain is GAGVSQSPSNKVTEKGKDVELRCDPISGHTALYWYRQSLGQGLEFLIYFQGNSAPDKSGLPSDRFSAERTGGSVSTLTIQRTQQEDSAVYLCASSQPDRGWFYGYTFGSGTRLTVV.

The chain recombines TRBV5-4 with TRBJ1-4, with TRBD1 matching over 8 bases. Germline V gene sequence: CDR1 SGHNT, CDR2 YYREEE (reference sequence). V lost 3 bases, J lost 0 bases, and 1 base stayed unmatched. The CDR3 length is 15 residues. The DNA of the CDR3 is TGTGCCAGCAGCTCGGGACAGGCAACTAATGAAAAACTGTTTTTT. Translated, it gives CASSSGQATNEKLFF. Supplemented by reference TRBV5-4 and TRBJ1-4, the full variable domain reads ETGVTQSPTHLIKTRGQQVTLRCSSQSGHNTVSWYQQALGQGPQFIFQYYREEENGRGNFPPRFSGLQFPNYSSELNVNALELDDSALYLCASSSGQATNEKLFFGSGTQLSVL.

This sequence joins TRBV27 and TRBJ1-2, with 8 bases matching TRBD1. Trimming cost V 5 bases and J 4 bases; bases outside gene matches: 3. This CDR3 is 13 amino acids long. Germline V lookup: CDR1 MNHEY, CDR2 SMNVEV (reference sequence). CDR3 loop: CASSVGTGYGYTF. The CDR3 DNA sequence: TGTGCCAGCAGTGTCGGGACAGGCTATGGCTACACCTTC.

The gene calls are TRBV18 and TRBJ1-4; TRBD1 might be the D (5 bases). The CDR3 covers 16 residues. CDR1 is KGHSH and CDR2 is LQKENI in the germline V gene. The V end was cut by 3 bases, the J end by 4 bases, with 15 bases between. CDR3 in DNA: TGTGCCAGCTCACCCACCATGACAGCCGGTAATGAAAAACTGTTTTTT. It encodes CASSPTMTAGNEKLFF.

The chain combines TRBV27 with TRBJ2-3; maybe TRBD1 (5 bases). The CDR3 is 15 residues long. Trimming left V 8 bases short and J 0 bases short, with 15 bases between. Germline V gene sequence: CDR1 MNHEY, CDR2 SMNVEV (reference sequence). Here the CDR3 reads CASPYGHPSTDTQYF. As DNA, the CDR3 is TGTGCCAGCCCTTACGGACACCCTAGCACAGATACGCAGTATTTT.

The chain employs TRBV27 and TRBJ1-2, with 8 nucleotides matching TRBD1. V lost 6 bases to trimming and J lost 5 bases; unmatched junction nucleotides: 2. The CDR3 extends over 12 amino acids. Germline loops: CDR1 MNHEY, CDR2 SMNVEV (reference sequence). This CDR3 is CASSGQGYGYTF. The DNA for the CDR3 is TGTGCCAGCAGCGGACAGGGATATGGCTACACCTTC.

The rearrangement links TRBV2 to TRBJ2-7; 8 bases are shared with TRBD1. Losses at the gene ends were 6 bases for V and 2 bases for J; bases not matched to a gene: 9. CDR1 is SNHLY and CDR2 is FYNNEI in the germline V gene. This CDR3 contains 15 residues. CDR3 region: CASSGPGTGPYEQYF. CDR3 nucleotides: TGTGCCAGCAGCGGGCCCGGGACAGGCCCCTACGAGCAGTACTTC.

The chain joins TRBV29-1 to TRBJ1-1; D not resolved. CDR3 size: 11 residues. Per the germline V gene, CDR1 is SQVTM and CDR2 is ANQGSEA. With 4 bases removed from V and 4 bases from J, the gap between germline ends came to 7 bases. The CDR3 DNA reads TGCAGCGTTGGTACTAGCACTGAAGCTTTCTTT. It yields the protein CSVGTSTEAFF. Looking up the rest from reference TRBV29-1 and TRBJ1-1 gives the full variable domain: SAVISQKPSRDICQRGTSLTIQCQVDSQVTMMFWYRQQPGQSLTLIATANQGSEATYESGFVIDKFPISRPNLTFSTLTVSNMSPEDSSIYLCSVGTSTEAFFGQGTRLTVV.

The CDR3 DNA reads as TGTGCCAGCAGCCGCGACAGGGTTCGGTACGAGCAGTACTTC. It codes for CASSRDRVRYEQYF. V usage is TRBV14 and J usage is TRBJ2-7, with 7 bases matching TRBD1. With 4 bases clipped from V and 4 bases from J, the junction kept 7 bases outside the gene matches. Germline values: CDR1 SGHDN, CDR2 FVKESK. The CDR3 extends over 14 amino acids.

The chain is built from TRBV7-9 and TRBJ1-3, with TRBD1 as a possible D gene (5 bases). The CDR3 is 14 amino acids. Germline loops: CDR1 SEHNR, CDR2 FQNEAQ (reference sequence). Trimming cost V 5 bases and J 2 bases, with 10 bases left between them. As DNA, the CDR3 is TGTGCCAGCAGCACCGGCAGGGCTGGAAACACCATATATTTT. This translates into CASSTGRAGNTIYF.

The chain uses TRBV7-9 and TRBJ1-2; 8 positions match TRBD1. This CDR3 has 14 residues. CDR1 and CDR2 (germline): SEHNR, FQNEAQ (reference sequence). Trimming took 0 bases from V and 7 from J; bases not matched to a gene: 4. CDR3 amino acids: CASSLASQGAGYTF. In DNA form, the CDR3 reads TGTGCCAGCAGCTTAGCGTCTCAGGGGGCTGGCTACACCTTC.

The J gene is TRBJ1-2, the V gene TRBV19; 8 bases line up with TRBD1. Germline V gives CDR1 LNHDA, CDR2 SQIVND (reference sequence). The CDR3 sequence is 14 residues long. Trimming removed 4 bases from V and 7 bases from J; junction bases left unmatched: 8. The CDR3 DNA follows: TGTGCCAGTAGTACCTTGGACAGGGTGCGTGGCTACACCTTC. The encoded protein is CASSTLDRVRGYTF. Complete variable domain (other parts from reference TRBV19 and TRBJ1-2): DGGITQSPKYLFRKEGQNVTLSCEQNLNHDAMYWYRQDPGQGLRLIYYSQIVNDFQKGDIAEGYSVSREKKESFPLTVTSAQKNPTAFYLCASSTLDRVRGYTFGSGTRLTVV.